The T cell receptor beta chain under discussion was sequenced for a study of T cell responses to AZD1222 COVID-19 vaccine. Notes on this clone: The target antigen is unknown.

The study's findings and limits: Possibly, clonal diversity was underestimated; donors were largely white British and included more females. Sampling that yielded the repertoires occurred only after the peak T cell response.

Profiling relied on immunoSEQ multiplex PCR, and the TCRdb table lists in-frame clones only, not all of them. The sample yields about 110,000 clones, just over 90% seen once. V lost 2 bases to trimming and J lost 3 bases; unmatched junction nucleotides: 4. This CDR3 region has 15 residues. Germline V gives CDR1 MNHEY, CDR2 SVGAGI. The source was peripheral blood, collected 28 days after the second AZD1222 dose. The clonotype comes from an adult who received the AZD1222 COVID-19 vaccine. The chain recombines TRBV6-5 with TRBJ2-7; the match to TRBD2 covers 10 bases. Here the CDR3 reads CASSYDPSGSYEQYF. The CDR3 DNA sequence: TGTGCCAGCAGTTACGATCCTAGCGGGAGCTACGAGCAGTACTTC.